This T cell receptor beta chain appears in the sequencing data of a study of blood T cell repertoires in COVID-19 (dated by TCRdb to 2018 to 2021). General notes on the study: Collaborator samples came from the United States, Italy and Spain and covered acute and convalescent phases of COVID-19. Where available, HLA class I and class II types were taken from metadata supplied by the sample provider and were not determined by assay-based typing. The material from the prospective study consisted of cDNA or gDNA derived from T cells, B-cell-depleted T cells, or PBMCs. The samples were drawn from two sources: the first 160 participants of the ongoing ImmuneRACE study, and some 1,300 subjects contributed by 6 global collaborators. A de-identified subject ID, COVID-19 status, age in years and sex were almost always included in the sample metadata. The dataset comprised deeply sampled blood TCRbeta repertoires from subjects exposed to, actively infected with, or recovered from COVID-19. A freely available public database, intended as a resource for researchers studying the immune response to SARS-CoV-2, is where the repertoires were released.

With regard to this clone: Its specific antigen is unknown. Nothing much larger sits one base from this clone, and base qualities are not available.

Spanning cysteine to phenylalanine, the CDR3 consists of 13 amino acids. Just CDR3 DNA is preserved here, 39 bases in frame from base 1. Deletion took 2 bases off V and 7 bases off J, with a span of 8 bases between the germline ends. CDR1 and CDR2, per the germline V gene, are MNHNS and SASEGT. The immunoSEQ Assay, a bias-controlled multiplex PCR, was used to amplify TCRbeta CDR3 regions from genomic DNA. The study's own analysis went as follows. Nucleated cell counts per sample were estimated from amplification of reference gene primers within the assay. To quantify the absolute abundance of each unique TCRbeta CDR3 rearrangement, sequence reads were collapsed and filtered. For each sample, productive Simpson clonality was calculated as the square root of Simpson's diversity index over productive rearrangements. TCRdb's version of the immuneACCESS table is confined to in-frame rearrangements and falls short of the full clone set. An unresolved V gene accounts for under half of the shortfall where checked; the remainder is of unknown origin. V and J calls and clone size are given by that table; D and trimming were obtained from the DNA. Recorded for this sample are tens of thousands of clones; approximately 86% of them occurred a single time. The ten most abundant clones make up less than 15% of the sample.

Collaborating institutions collected whole blood in K2EDTA tubes following their own protocols. For TCRbeta analysis, collaborator samples were shipped as frozen whole blood, as isolated PBMCs, or as DNA extracted from either sample type. The study at large found these results: Clinical and demographic metadata were provided uncurated, with the amount varying by source and participant.

The sequence was obtained from a human donor in a cohort sampled during active COVID-19. The donor label of this sample is uncertain. The chain couples TRBV6-1 to TRBJ1-4; the D gene is not confidently resolved. The sequencing sample was made of peripheral blood. The CDR3 loop reads CASSEMLAEKLFF. The sequence in DNA is TGTGCCAGCAGTGAAATGTTAGCTGAAAAACTGTTTTTT.